This record concerns one T cell receptor (beta chain) sequence. An end of the junction differs from the germline gene, which may be a read error. Germline V gene data show CDR1 as SSHAT and CDR2 as FNYEAQ (reference sequence). The CDR3 has 15 amino acids. These data come from a study of shared clonotypes between healthy human individuals. Data came from immunoSEQ multiplex PCR; TCRdb stores just in-frame clones and leaves some out. The sample contains under 1 million clones, roughly 96% of which appear only once. Naive CD8 cells lacked CD45RO and underwent positive selection for CCR7, leaving out terminally differentiated effector memory CD45RA+ cells.

V is TRBV7-7 and J is TRBJ2-1, with 8 bases lining up with TRBD1. The specimen was naive CD8+ T cells sorted from blood. This TCR came from a man aged 25 to 40 in good health. DNA of the CDR3: TGTGCTAGCAGCCTGGACAGGGCCTCCTACAATGAGCAGTTCTTC. This sequence encodes CASSLDRASYNEQFF.